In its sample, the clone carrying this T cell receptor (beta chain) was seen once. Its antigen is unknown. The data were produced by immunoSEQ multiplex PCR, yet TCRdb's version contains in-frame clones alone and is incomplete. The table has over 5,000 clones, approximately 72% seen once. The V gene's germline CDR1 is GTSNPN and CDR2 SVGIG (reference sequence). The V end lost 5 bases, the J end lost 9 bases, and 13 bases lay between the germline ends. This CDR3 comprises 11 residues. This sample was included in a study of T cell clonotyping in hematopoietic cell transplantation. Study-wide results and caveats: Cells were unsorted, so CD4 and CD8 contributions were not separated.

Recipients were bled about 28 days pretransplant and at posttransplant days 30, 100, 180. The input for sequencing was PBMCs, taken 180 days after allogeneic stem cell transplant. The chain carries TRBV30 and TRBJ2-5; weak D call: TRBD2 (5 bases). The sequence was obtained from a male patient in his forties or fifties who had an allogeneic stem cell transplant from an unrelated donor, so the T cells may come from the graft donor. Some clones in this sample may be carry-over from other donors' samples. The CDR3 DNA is TGTGCCTGGGCCACCGGGGAGCCCCAGTACTTC. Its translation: CAWATGEPQYF.